A selection of T cell receptor beta chains follows, all from one sample in a study of control samples from healthy donors and cancer patients. TCRdb's copy holds only in-frame clones and misses some; the assay was immunoSEQ multiplex PCR. Among roughly 130,000 clones listed, around 90% were seen once. The sample was blood. All receptors derive from a man aged 18 to 30 in good health. CDR3s include the opening cysteine and the closing phenylalanine or tryptophan. The order of the fields is V gene, CDR3 protein.

TRBV7-9 CASSFGVSGNTIYF
TRBV9 CASSVGNAFSGNTIYF
TRBV9 CASSAGTSGMQETQYF
TRBV7-9 CASSLIGDNDQETQYF
TRBV2 CASGGQGGTGELFF
TRBV9 CASSVEGTAYNEQFF
TRBV7-6 CASSLRGGVYEQFF
TRBV5-4 CASSLAGGRTDTQYF
TRBV3-1/TRBV3-2 CASSPRLDHTDTQYF
TRBV24-1 CATSDTGGSRGYTF
TRBV7-9 CASSLGGTGTAYGYTF
TRBV9 CASSQTGQGTSPLHF
TRBV7-9 CASSLDEWRQNTEAFF
TRBV4-1 CASSQDRTATLREKLFF
TRBV5-4 CASFDLNTDTQYF
TRBV19 CASKGTGSNTEAFF
TRBV3-1/TRBV3-2 CASSQELYQGTSYEQYF
TRBV9 CASSGGQANQPQHF
TRBV5-1 CASSVGSGISTDTQYF
TRBV19 CASSIRAGGNQPQHF
TRBV4-1 CASSQTLAEETQYF
TRBV6-5 CASSMTGWETQYF